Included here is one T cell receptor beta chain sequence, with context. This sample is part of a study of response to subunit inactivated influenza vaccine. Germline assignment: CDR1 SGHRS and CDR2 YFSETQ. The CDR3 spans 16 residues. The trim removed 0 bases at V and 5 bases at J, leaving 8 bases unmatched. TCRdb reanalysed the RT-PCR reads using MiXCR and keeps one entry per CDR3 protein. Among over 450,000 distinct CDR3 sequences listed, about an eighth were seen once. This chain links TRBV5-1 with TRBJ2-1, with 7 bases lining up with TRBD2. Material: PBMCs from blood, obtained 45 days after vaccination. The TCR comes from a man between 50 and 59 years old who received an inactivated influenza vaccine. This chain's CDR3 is CASSLAGPGGNNEQFF. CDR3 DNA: TGCGCCAGCAGCTTGGCGGGGCCGGGAGGAAACAATGAGCAGTTCTTC.